These 8 T cell receptor beta chains were sequenced from one sample in a study of shared clonotypes between healthy human individuals. In the naive CD8 group, cells lacked CD45RO and were positively selected for CCR7, so terminally differentiated effector memory CD45RA+ cells were left out. Sequencing was performed with immunoSEQ multiplex PCR; in TCRdb, only in-frame clones are kept and a portion is missing. There are over 2 million clones in the sample; 85% to 95% occur only once, and around 1.1% lies in the top ten. Sequencing was performed on naive CD8+ T cells sorted from blood. Receptors originate from a man between 18 and 35 years old in good health.

Note on this clone: Other DNA sequences of this sample code for an identical CDR3. This chain links TRBV9 with TRBJ1-5, with D unclear. Germline V gene sequence: CDR1 SGDLS, CDR2 YYNGEE. The V and J ends lost 0 bases and 4 bases respectively, with 8 bases between them. This CDR3 is built from 14 residues. CDR3 in amino acids: CASSVAPENQPQHF. DNA of the CDR3: TGTGCCAGCAGCGTAGCTCCGGAGAATCAGCCCCAGCATTTT. Looking up the rest from reference TRBV9 and TRBJ1-5 gives the full variable domain: DSGVTQTPKHLITATGQRVTLRCSPRSGDLSVYWYQQSLDQGLQFLIQYYNGEERAKGNILERFSAQQFPDLHSELNLSSLELGDSALYFCASSVAPENQPQHFGDGTRLSIL.

The chain joins TRBV9 to TRBJ1-2; D possibly corresponds to TRBD1 (5 bases). V gave up 3 bases and J gave up 2 bases, with 8 bases separating them. The CDR3 totals 13 residues. Germline assignment: CDR1 SGDLS and CDR2 YYNGEE. Here the CDR3 DNA reads TGTGCCAGCAGCGCCCGACAGAACTATGGCTACACCTTC. As protein: CASSARQNYGYTF.

V is TRBV30 and J is TRBJ2-3, with 10 bases lining up with TRBD2. The CDR3 runs to 19 residues. Germline CDR1 and CDR2: GTSNPN and SVGIG (reference sequence). The V gene end was trimmed by 2 bases and the J gene end by 2 bases; junction bases not matched to a gene: 16. CDR3 region: CAWSSRGYLAGETTDTQYF. In DNA form, the CDR3 reads TGTGCCTGGAGTTCCAGGGGGTATCTAGCGGGGGAAACCACAGATACGCAGTATTTT.

Comments on this clone: Other DNA sequences from this sample encode an identical CDR3 as well. Here the CDR3 DNA reads TGTGCCAGCAGTGAGGGGGACGGCAACTATGGCTACACCTTC. Its protein is CASSEGDGNYGYTF. This chain connects TRBV2 to TRBJ1-2; TRBD1 is a possible D gene (5 bases). The V end lost 3 bases, the J end lost 2 bases, and 10 bases lay between the germline ends. Germline-derived CDR1 and CDR2 are SNHLY and FYNNEI. This CDR3 is 14 amino acids long.

This clone was counted a single time. The rearrangement links TRBV27 to TRBJ2-1; D possibly uses TRBD1 or TRBD2 (6 bases each). V shed 1 base and J shed 1 base, with 11 bases lying between them. CDR3 size: 16 residues. Germline CDR1 is MNHEY and CDR2 is SMNVEV (reference sequence). The CDR3: CASSLYGGISYNEQFF. The CDR3 nucleotides are TGTGCCAGCAGTTTATACGGGGGCATATCCTACAATGAGCAGTTCTTC.

The gene calls are TRBV30 and TRBJ2-3, with a weak D call TRBD2 (5 bases). Germline CDR1 and CDR2: GTSNPN and SVGIG (reference sequence). CDR3 size: 12 residues. V was cut by 2 bases and J by 5 bases, with 8 bases left in between. The CDR3 spells CAWSSEGDTQYF. The CDR3, as DNA: TGTGCCTGGAGTAGCGAGGGAGATACGCAGTATTTT.

The chain has TRBV27 and TRBJ1-6; possible D gene TRBD1, 5 bases. The CDR3 is made up of 14 amino acids. Per germline, CDR1 MNHEY and CDR2 SMNVEV (reference sequence). Between the trimmed V and J ends, which lost 5 bases and 9 bases, there was a span of 14 bases. The CDR3 sequence: CASSVRGGTSPLHF. CDR3 DNA sequence: TGTGCCAGCAGTGTTCGGGGGGGTACTTCACCCCTCCACTTT.

The rearrangement uses TRBV27 and TRBJ1-4, with D unresolved. Trimming took off 1 base at V and 5 bases at J, with 14 bases between the two ends. The CDR3 loop spans 16 amino acids. Germline CDR1 reads MNHEY; CDR2 reads SMNVEV (reference sequence). The CDR3, as DNA: TGTGCCAGCAGTTTATGGGCGGGAGAAGTAAATGAAAAACTGTTTTTT. It codes for CASSLWAGEVNEKLFF. The whole variable domain, filled in from reference TRBV27 and TRBJ1-4, reads EAQVTQNPRYLITVTGKKLTVTCSQNMNHEYMSWYRQDPGLGLRQIYYSMNVEVTDKGDVPEGYKVSRKEKRNFPLILESPSPNQTSLYFCASSLWAGEVNEKLFFGSGTQLSVL.